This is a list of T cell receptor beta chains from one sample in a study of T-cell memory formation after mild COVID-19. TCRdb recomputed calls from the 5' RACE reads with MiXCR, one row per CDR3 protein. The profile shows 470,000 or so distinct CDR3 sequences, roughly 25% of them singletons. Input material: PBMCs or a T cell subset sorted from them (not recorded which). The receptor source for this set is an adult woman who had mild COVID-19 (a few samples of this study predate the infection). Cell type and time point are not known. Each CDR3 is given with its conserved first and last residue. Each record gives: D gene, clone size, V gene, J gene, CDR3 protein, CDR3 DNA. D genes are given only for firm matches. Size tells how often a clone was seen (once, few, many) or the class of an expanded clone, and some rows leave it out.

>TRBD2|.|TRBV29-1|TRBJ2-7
CSVEGSGRSGEQYF
TGCAGCGTTGAAGGGAGCGGGAGGAGTGGAGAGCAGTACTTC
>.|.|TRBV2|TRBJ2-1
CASSEIRPGLGVNEQFF
TGTGCCAGCAGTGAAATTCGTCCGGGTTTGGGTGTTAATGAGCAGTTCTTC
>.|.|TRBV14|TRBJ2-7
CASSQSGQSYEQYF
TGTGCCAGCAGCCAATCTGGACAGTCCTACGAGCAGTACTTC
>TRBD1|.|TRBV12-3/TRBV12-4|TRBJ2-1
CASSFYWTGLSYNEQFF
TGTGCCAGCAGTTTTTATTGGACAGGGCTTTCCTACAATGAGCAGTTCTTC
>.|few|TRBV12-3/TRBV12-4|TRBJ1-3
CASTSRNTIYF
TGTGCCAGCACCTCCCGGAACACCATATATTTT
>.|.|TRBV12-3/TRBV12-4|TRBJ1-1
CASSLLSGANTEAFF
TGTGCCAGCAGTTTATTGTCTGGGGCTAACACTGAAGCTTTCTTT
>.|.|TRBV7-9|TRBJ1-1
CASSLLQWYTEAFF
TGTGCCAGCAGCTTATTACAGTGGTACACTGAAGCTTTCTTT
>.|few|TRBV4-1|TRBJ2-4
CASSQPTDRVAKNIQYF
TGCGCCAGCAGCCAACCCACAGACCGGGTCGCCAAAAACATTCAGTACTTC
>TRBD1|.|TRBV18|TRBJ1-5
CASSPDRGAIQPQHF
TGTGCCAGCTCCCCGGACAGGGGGGCAATTCAGCCCCAGCATTTT
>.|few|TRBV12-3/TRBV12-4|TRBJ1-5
CASSIGTTSNQPQHF
TGTGCCAGCAGTATCGGGACGACTAGCAATCAGCCCCAGCATTTT
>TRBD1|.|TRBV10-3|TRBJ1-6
CAIRPVRGRSPLHF
TGTGCCATCAGACCTGTCAGGGGGCGATCACCCCTCCACTTT
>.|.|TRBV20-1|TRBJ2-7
CSATSELTYEQYF
TGCAGTGCTACTAGCGAGCTCACCTACGAGCAGTACTTC
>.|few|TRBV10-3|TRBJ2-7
CAISEAVAPTYEQYF
TGTGCCATCAGTGAGGCGGTAGCCCCTACCTACGAGCAGTACTTC
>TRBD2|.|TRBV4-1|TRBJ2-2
CASSQTGGDSGELFF
TGCGCCAGCAGCCAGACCGGGGGGGACTCCGGGGAGCTGTTTTTT
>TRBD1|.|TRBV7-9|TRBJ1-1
CASSLGPPGGGNTEAFF
TGTGCCAGCAGCTTAGGACCGCCGGGAGGGGGCAACACTGAAGCTTTCTTT
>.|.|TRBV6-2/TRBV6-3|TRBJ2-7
CASRRRTPLAYEQYF
TGTGCCAGCAGAAGAAGGACACCCCTGGCCTACGAGCAGTACTTC
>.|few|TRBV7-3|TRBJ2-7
CASSERPGSYEQYF
TGTGCCAGCAGCGAAAGACCAGGGAGTTATGAGCAGTACTTC
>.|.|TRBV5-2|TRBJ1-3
CASRLDRDGNTIYF
TGTGCCAGCAGACTTGACCGGGATGGAAACACCATATATTTT
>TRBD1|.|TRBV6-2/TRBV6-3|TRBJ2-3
CASSPLSGQGAADTQYF
TGTGCCAGCAGTCCCCTGTCGGGACAGGGGGCTGCAGATACGCAGTATTTT
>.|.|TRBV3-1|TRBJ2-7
CASSQAGYVGEQYF
TGTGCCAGCAGCCAGGCAGGGTATGTCGGCGAGCAGTACTTC
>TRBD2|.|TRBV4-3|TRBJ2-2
CASSQEGQLADLHGELFF
TGCGCCAGCAGCCAAGAAGGGCAGCTAGCGGACCTCCACGGGGAGCTGTTTTTT
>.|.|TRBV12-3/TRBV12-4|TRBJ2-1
CASSFFEGRNEQFF
TGTGCCAGCAGTTTCTTTGAGGGCAGGAATGAGCAGTTCTTC
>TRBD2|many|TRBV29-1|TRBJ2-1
CSVEVRLAGGYFNEQFF
TGCAGCGTTGAAGTCCGCCTAGCGGGAGGTTATTTCAATGAGCAGTTCTTC
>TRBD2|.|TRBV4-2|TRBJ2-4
CASSLSGRDPIQYF
TGTGCCAGCAGCCTTAGCGGGAGGGACCCCATTCAGTACTTC
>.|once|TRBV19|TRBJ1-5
CATRASSNQPQHF
TGTGCCACTAGGGCGTCAAGCAATCAGCCCCAGCATTTT
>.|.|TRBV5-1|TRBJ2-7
CASSSGIGTIIYNEQYF
TGCGCCAGCAGCTCAGGTATAGGGACGATAATTTACAACGAGCAGTACTTC
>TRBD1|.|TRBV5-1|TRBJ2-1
CASSLVGTGGRNEQFF
TGCGCCAGCAGCTTGGTGGGGACAGGGGGTAGAAATGAGCAGTTCTTC
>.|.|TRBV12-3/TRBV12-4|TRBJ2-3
CASSPTPTAQYF
TGTGCCAGCAGCCCGACCCCAACCGCGCAGTATTTT
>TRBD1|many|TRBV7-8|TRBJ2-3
CASSTGTGADTQYF
TGTGCCAGCAGCACCGGGACAGGGGCAGATACGCAGTATTTT
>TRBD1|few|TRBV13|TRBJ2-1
CASSTETGARNEQFF
TGTGCCAGCAGCACTGAGACAGGGGCGAGGAATGAGCAGTTCTTC
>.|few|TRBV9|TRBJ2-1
CASSGFRATHNEQFF
TGTGCCAGCAGCGGCTTCAGGGCGACACACAATGAGCAGTTCTTC
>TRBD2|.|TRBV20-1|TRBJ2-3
CSARDQGAGGQKGTDTQYF
TGCAGTGCTAGAGATCAAGGGGCGGGAGGGCAAAAGGGCACAGATACGCAGTATTTT
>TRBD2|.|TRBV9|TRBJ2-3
CASSVGERGNTDTQYF
TGTGCCAGCAGCGTAGGCGAGCGGGGGAACACAGATACGCAGTATTTT
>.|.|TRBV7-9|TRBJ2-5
CASSLLAEETQYF
TGTGCCAGCAGCTTATTGGCAGAAGAGACCCAGTACTTC
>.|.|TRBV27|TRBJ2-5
CASSLLDDETQYF
TGTGCCAGCAGTTTATTGGATGATGAGACCCAGTACTTC
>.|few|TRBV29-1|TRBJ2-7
CSVATRGYEQYF
TGCAGCGTTGCTACTAGGGGATACGAGCAGTACTTC
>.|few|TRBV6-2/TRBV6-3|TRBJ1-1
CASSSSLGHEAFF
TGTGCCAGCAGCAGTAGCCTAGGACATGAAGCTTTCTTT
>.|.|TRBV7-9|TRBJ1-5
CASSLVPGRGHSSHQPQHF
TGTGCCAGCAGCTTAGTTCCCGGGCGGGGACATTCGAGTCATCAGCCCCAGCATTTT
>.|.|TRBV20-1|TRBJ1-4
CSASDRLNNEKLFF
TGCAGTGCTAGCGACAGACTTAATAATGAAAAACTGTTTTTT
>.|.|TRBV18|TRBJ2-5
CASSPLGTSQETQYF
TGTGCCAGCTCACCTCTAGGGACGTCCCAAGAGACCCAGTACTTC
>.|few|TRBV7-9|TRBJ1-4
CASSSGGTTNEKLFF
TGTGCCAGCAGCTCGGGGGGGACAACTAATGAAAAACTGTTTTTT
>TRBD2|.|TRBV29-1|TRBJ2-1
CSVVRSGRVTGNEQFF
TGCAGCGTTGTGAGGAGCGGGAGGGTAACTGGGAATGAGCAGTTCTTC
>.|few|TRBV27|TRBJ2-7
CASSLSGSGSEQYF
TGTGCCAGCAGTTTATCCGGAAGTGGGAGCGAGCAGTACTTC
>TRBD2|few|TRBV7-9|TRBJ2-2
CASRLAGGPFDTGELFF
TGTGCCAGCAGGCTAGCGGGAGGGCCTTTCGACACCGGGGAGCTGTTTTTT
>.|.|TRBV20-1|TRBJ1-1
CSARDGGLNTEAFF
TGCAGTGCTAGAGATGGCGGATTGAACACTGAAGCTTTCTTT
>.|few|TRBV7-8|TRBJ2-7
CASSPLMGTPYEQYF
TGTGCCAGCAGCCCTCTCATGGGGACTCCCTACGAGCAGTACTTC
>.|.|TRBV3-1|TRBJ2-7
CASSQDGAGSYEQYF
TGTGCCAGCAGCCAAGACGGGGCGGGGAGCTACGAGCAGTACTTC
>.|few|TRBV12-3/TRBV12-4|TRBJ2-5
CASSLALRGRETQYF
TGTGCCAGCAGTTTAGCGCTAAGAGGAAGAGAGACCCAGTACTTC